The rows below give T cell receptor beta chains drawn from one sample of a study of CD8 T cells in ankylosing spondylitis. One entry per CDR3 protein, called by TCRdb with MiXCR from the 5' RACE reads. The sample has about 92,000 distinct CDR3 sequences, roughly 10% seen once. What was sequenced was blood, either unsorted or a sorted T cell fraction (not recorded which). The receptors originated from a male donor with ankylosing spondylitis or in good health (not recorded which). Each CDR3 is given with its conserved first and last residue. Fields, in order: V gene, J gene, clone size, D gene, CDR3 length, CDR3 protein, CDR3 DNA. A D gene is named only where the DNA matches it firmly. A row's size may be missing; if present it is once, few, many or a size class.

V: TRBV5-5
J: TRBJ2-5
size: many
D: NA
length: 15
CDR3: CASSSTGWGGETQYF
DNA: TGTGCCAGCAGCTCCACAGGGTGGGGAGGGGAGACCCAGTACTTC

V: TRBV27
J: TRBJ1-2
size: few
D: NA
length: 13
CDR3: CASRPGSSYGYTF
DNA: TGTGCCAGCAGACCAGGGAGTAGCTATGGCTACACCTTC

V: TRBV20-1
J: TRBJ1-1
size: many
D: NA
length: 15
CDR3: CSPQGDPLVSTEAFF
DNA: TGCAGCCCCCAAGGGGATCCCCTCGTTAGCACTGAAGCTTTCTTT

V: TRBV3-1
J: TRBJ2-2
size: NA
D: TRBD1
length: 17
CDR3: CASSHEQGAFDTGELFF
DNA: TGTGCCAGCAGCCACGAACAGGGGGCTTTCGACACCGGGGAGCTGTTTTTT

V: TRBV5-1
J: TRBJ2-1
size: many
D: TRBD1
length: 16
CDR3: CASSLNSGTGSGEQFF
DNA: TGCGCCAGCAGCCTTAATTCAGGGACAGGGTCCGGTGAGCAGTTCTTC

V: TRBV29-1
J: TRBJ2-7
size: many
D: TRBD1
length: 15
CDR3: CSVVGVTGEPYEQYF
DNA: TGCAGCGTTGTTGGGGTAACAGGGGAGCCCTACGAGCAGTACTTC

V: TRBV27
J: TRBJ2-7
size: many
D: NA
length: 14
CDR3: CASSNRAGSYEQYF
DNA: TGTGCCAGCAGTAACAGGGCTGGCTCCTACGAGCAGTACTTC

V: TRBV7-2
J: TRBJ2-2
size: many
D: TRBD2
length: 15
CDR3: CASSQGLAYTGELFF
DNA: TGTGCCAGCAGCCAGGGACTAGCGTACACCGGGGAGCTGTTTTTT

V: TRBV20-1
J: TRBJ1-1
size: many
D: NA
length: 15
CDR3: CSARTGTRRNTEAFF
DNA: TGCAGTGCTAGGACCGGGACGAGACGAAACACTGAAGCTTTCTTT

V: TRBV12-3/TRBV12-4
J: TRBJ2-7
size: many
D: TRBD2
length: 16
CDR3: CASSSNLRLAGYEQYF
DNA: TGTGCCAGCAGTTCCAACCTCCGACTAGCGGGGTACGAGCAGTACTTC

V: TRBV12-3/TRBV12-4
J: TRBJ2-3
size: NA
D: NA
length: 14
CDR3: CASRYSGSTDTQYF
DNA: TGTGCCAGCAGATATAGCGGATCCACAGATACGCAGTATTTT

V: TRBV28
J: TRBJ2-7
size: many
D: NA
length: 10
CDR3: CASSHYEQYF
DNA: TGTGCCAGCAGTCACTACGAGCAGTACTTC

V: TRBV6-2/TRBV6-3
J: TRBJ2-2
size: NA
D: NA
length: 17
CDR3: CASSYPSTSPNTGELFF
DNA: TGTGCCAGCAGTTACCCTAGCACATCACCGAACACCGGGGAGCTGTTTTTT

V: TRBV29-1
J: TRBJ2-7
size: few
D: NA
length: 14
CDR3: CSARDSGGSYEQYF
DNA: TGCAGCGCCAGGGACAGCGGAGGGTCCTACGAGCAGTACTTC

V: TRBV5-5
J: TRBJ2-1
size: many
D: NA
length: 14
CDR3: CASIRGEFYNEQFF
DNA: TGTGCCAGCATCCGCGGGGAATTTTACAATGAGCAGTTCTTC